This T cell receptor (beta chain) derives from a study of T cell responses to AZD1222 COVID-19 vaccine. Findings and caveats of the study: Donors skewed white British and female; clonal diversity was possibly underestimated. Spike-specific TCR repertoires showed rising breadth and depth after two AZD1222 doses. Per reports, nearly half of all spike-specific TCRs target regions that are unmutated in variants.

Repertoires were generated with immunoSEQ multiplex PCR, while TCRdb's copy carries only in-frame clones and drops some. Of over 150,000 clones in the sample, around 90% are singletons; the top ten hold over 15%. The CDR3 consists of 14 residues. CDR1 GTSNPN and CDR2 SVGIG come from the germline V gene (reference sequence). Trimming left V 5 bases short and J 0 bases short, with 11 bases between. This clone was detected only a few times. What it recognizes is unknown. This clonotype was obtained from an adult in good health. The V and J genes are TRBV30 and TRBJ1-3; the D gene is possibly TRBD1 (6 bases). The sequences come from peripheral blood, collected on day 0 of AZD1222 vaccination. The CDR3 region has the DNA TGTGCCTGGGGACAGAAGAGCTCTGGAAACACCATATATTTT. Translation: CAWGQKSSGNTIYF.